This TCR beta chain was identified during a study of blood T cell repertoires in COVID-19. Study-level background: The United States, Italy and Spain provided the acute and convalescent COVID-19 samples. PBMCs, B-cell-depleted T cells, or T cells provided the cDNA or gDNA that made up the material.

As handled by the study authors: Researchers report that nucleated cell counts were estimated from reference gene primer amplification. Some clones are missing from TCRdb's copy, which holds only in-frame ones; the method was immunoSEQ multiplex PCR. That table furnishes V, J and clone size, whereas the DNA furnished D and trimming. The sample gives about 82,000 clones, 80% of which show up once; more than 10% is in the top ten. This CDR3 is built from 12 residues. Germline assignment: CDR1 MDHEN and CDR2 SYDVKM. The V end was cut by 2 bases, the J end by 8 bases, with 7 bases between. The material sequenced was peripheral blood. This sequence originates from a woman aged 40 to 55 with active or convalescent COVID-19. The rearrangement links TRBV28 to TRBJ2-1; D call uncertain. The CDR3 DNA follows: TGTGCCAGCAGTTTAAGACGGGATGAGCAGTTCTTC. Translating gives CASSLRRDEQFF.